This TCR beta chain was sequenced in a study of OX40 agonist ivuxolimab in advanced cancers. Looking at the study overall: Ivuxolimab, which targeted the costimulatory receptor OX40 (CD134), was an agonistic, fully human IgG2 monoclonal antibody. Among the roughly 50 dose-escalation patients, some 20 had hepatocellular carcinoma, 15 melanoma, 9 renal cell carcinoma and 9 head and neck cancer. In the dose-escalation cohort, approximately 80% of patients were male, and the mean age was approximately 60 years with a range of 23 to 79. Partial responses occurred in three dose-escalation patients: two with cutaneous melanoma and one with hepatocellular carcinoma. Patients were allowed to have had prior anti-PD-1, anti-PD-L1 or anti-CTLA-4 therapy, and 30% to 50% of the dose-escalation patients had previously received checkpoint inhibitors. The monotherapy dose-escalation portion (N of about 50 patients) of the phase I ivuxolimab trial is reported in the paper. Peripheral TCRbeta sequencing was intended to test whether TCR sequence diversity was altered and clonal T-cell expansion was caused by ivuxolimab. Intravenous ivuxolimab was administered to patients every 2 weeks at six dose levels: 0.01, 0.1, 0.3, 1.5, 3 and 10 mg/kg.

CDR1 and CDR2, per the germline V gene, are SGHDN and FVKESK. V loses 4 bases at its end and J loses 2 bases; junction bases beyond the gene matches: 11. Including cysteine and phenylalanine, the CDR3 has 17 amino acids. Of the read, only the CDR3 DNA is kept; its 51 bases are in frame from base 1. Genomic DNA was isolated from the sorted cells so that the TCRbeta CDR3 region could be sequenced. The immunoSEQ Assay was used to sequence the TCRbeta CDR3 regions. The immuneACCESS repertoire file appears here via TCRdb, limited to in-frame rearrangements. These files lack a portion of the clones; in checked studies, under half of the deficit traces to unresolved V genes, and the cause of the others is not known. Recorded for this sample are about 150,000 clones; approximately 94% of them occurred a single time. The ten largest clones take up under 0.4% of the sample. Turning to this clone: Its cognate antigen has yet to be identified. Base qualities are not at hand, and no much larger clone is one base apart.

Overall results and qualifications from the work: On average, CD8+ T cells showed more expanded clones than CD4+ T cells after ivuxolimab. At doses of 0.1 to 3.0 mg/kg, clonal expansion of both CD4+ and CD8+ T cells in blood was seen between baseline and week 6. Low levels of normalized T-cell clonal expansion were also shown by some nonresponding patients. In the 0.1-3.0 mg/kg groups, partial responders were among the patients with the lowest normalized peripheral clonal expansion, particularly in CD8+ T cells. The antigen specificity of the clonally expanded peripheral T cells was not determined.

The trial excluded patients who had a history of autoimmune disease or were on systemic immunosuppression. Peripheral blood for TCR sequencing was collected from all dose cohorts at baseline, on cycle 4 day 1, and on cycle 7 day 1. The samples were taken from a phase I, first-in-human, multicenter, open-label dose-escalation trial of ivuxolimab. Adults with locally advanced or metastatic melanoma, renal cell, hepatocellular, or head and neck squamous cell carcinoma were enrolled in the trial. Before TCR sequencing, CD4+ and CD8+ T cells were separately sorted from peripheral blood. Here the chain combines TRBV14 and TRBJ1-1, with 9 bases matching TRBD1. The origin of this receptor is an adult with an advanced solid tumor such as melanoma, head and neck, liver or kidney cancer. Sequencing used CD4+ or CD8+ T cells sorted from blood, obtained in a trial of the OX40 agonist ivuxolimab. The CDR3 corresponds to CASSPKYRGRRNTEAFF. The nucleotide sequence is TGTGCCAGCAGCCCTAAGTACAGGGGGCGCCGAAACACTGAAGCTTTCTTT.